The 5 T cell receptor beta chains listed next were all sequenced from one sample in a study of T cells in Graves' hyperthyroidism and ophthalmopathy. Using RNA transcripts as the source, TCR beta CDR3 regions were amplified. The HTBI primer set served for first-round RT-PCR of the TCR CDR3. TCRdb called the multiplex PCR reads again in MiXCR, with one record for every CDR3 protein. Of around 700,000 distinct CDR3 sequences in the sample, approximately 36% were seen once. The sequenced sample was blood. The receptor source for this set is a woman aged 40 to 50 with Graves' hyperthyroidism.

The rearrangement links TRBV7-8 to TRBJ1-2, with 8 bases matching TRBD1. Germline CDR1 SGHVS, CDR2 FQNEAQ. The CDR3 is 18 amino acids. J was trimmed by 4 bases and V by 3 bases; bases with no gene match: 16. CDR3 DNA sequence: TGTGCCAGCAGCTTTAGCCGGACAGGGAGGGGTACTCGCTATGGCTACACCTTC. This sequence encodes CASSFSRTGRGTRYGYTF.

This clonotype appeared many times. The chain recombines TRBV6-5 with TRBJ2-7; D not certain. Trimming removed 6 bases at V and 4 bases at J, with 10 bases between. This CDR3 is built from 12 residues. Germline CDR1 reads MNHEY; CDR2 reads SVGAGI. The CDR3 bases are TGTGCCAGCAGGACTGTGAAGTACGAGCAGTACTTC. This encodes CASRTVKYEQYF.

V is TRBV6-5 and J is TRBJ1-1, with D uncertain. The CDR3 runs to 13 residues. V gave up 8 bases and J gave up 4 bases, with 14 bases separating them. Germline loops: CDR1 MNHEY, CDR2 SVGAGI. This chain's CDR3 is CASCTLLGTEAFF. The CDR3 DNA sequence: TGTGCCAGCTGCACTTTGTTGGGCACTGAAGCTTTCTTT.

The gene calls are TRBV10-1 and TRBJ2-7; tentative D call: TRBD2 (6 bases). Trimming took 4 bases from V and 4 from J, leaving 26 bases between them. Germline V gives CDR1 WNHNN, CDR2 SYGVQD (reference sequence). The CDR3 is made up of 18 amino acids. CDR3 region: CASSGSRVGGRRVYEQYF. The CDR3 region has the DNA TGCGCCAGCAGTGGCAGTCGCGTCGGAGGGCGTAGAGTTTACGAGCAGTACTTC.

CDR3 nucleotides: TGCAGCTTTACAGGGGGGGGGCAGCCCCAGCATTTT. As protein: CSFTGGGQPQHF. The chain uses TRBV29-1 and TRBJ1-5; 8 bases line up with TRBD1. Germline CDR1 SQVTM, CDR2 ANQGSEA. The CDR3 covers 12 residues. The V gene end was trimmed by 8 bases and the J gene end by 7 bases; junction bases not matched to a gene: 7.